This TCR beta chain originates from a study of cytomegalovirus exposure and HLA in healthy donors. The study's findings and limits: Links to common viral pathogens appeared, in a later analysis, for several of the most significant clusters. The classifier reportedly diagnosed cytomegalovirus status with high sensitivity and specificity.

In the PCR, 60 Vbeta and 13 Jbeta primers were used. The repertoire was sequenced with immunoSEQ multiplex PCR; TCRdb's copy has only in-frame clones and lacks some. The sample has 100,000 to 150,000 clones, approximately 10% seen once. This clone was detected only a few times. Its antigen is currently unknown. Germline V lookup: CDR1 SGHRS, CDR2 YFSETQ. The CDR3 covers 14 residues. V lost 6 bases, J lost 1 base, and 13 bases lay in between. Sample: PBMCs. V is TRBV5-1 and J is TRBJ1-1; D is ambiguous. This TCR derives from a woman aged 18-35 years in good health and CMV-seropositive. The DNA for the CDR3 is TGCGCCAGCATCATCGACATAGAGAACACTGAAGCTTTCTTT. Its protein product is CASIIDIENTEAFF.